This is a list of T cell receptor beta chains from one sample in a study of blood T cell repertoires in COVID-19. Here immunoSEQ multiplex PCR was the method, and the copy in TCRdb shows in-frame clones only, minus some. In the table there are approximately 220,000 clones, roughly 80% of which are singletons. The sequenced material came from peripheral blood. Receptor source: a woman aged 80 or older with acute or convalescent COVID-19. CDR3s include the opening cysteine and the closing phenylalanine or tryptophan. A clone size is listed for some rows: how often the clone was seen (once, few, many), or a class if it is expanded.

length,size,J,V,CDR3
15,-,TRBJ2-1,TRBV25-1,CASSRQGVLADEQFF
12,-,TRBJ1-1,TRBV6-1,CASSEWETEAFF
13,-,TRBJ2-2,TRBV11-3,CASSLGRTGELFF
17,-,TRBJ2-3,TRBV19,CASSIQGQRGGQDTQYF
13,once,TRBJ2-1,TRBV19,CATSRDRGNEQFF
16,-,TRBJ1-6,TRBV19,CASSAGTAFYNSPLHF
11,-,TRBJ2-7,TRBV14,CASSQGGEQYF
18,-,TRBJ1-5,TRBV19,CASSIDRGTLIGNQPQHF
14,-,TRBJ1-6,TRBV6-5,CASSSRTANSPLHF
16,-,TRBJ2-1,TRBV19,CASRDLTGQGYNEQFF
14,-,TRBJ2-1,TRBV2,CASSGGTGYHEQFF
13,-,TRBJ2-3,TRBV6-5,CASTRTSTDTQYF
16,few,TRBJ2-7,TRBV5-1,CASSLTGTSGVYEQYF
14,-,TRBJ1-3,TRBV7-9,CASSLVGTGNTIYF
15,-,TRBJ2-1,TRBV3-1/TRBV3-2,CASSPTSAKLGEQFF
16,once,TRBJ2-7,TRBV4-1,CASSQSSLAGYYEQYF
13,-,TRBJ1-6,TRBV28,CASSNIYNSPLHF
15,-,TRBJ1-5,TRBV28,CASSQGTYDNQPQHF
17,-,TRBJ2-1,TRBV6-2/TRBV6-3,CASSSVLGTSGYNEQFF
16,few,TRBJ2-1,TRBV2,CASSESGGTRANEQFF
17,-,TRBJ2-7,TRBV7-8,CASSSGGPGLGTYEQYF
14,-,TRBJ2-7,TRBV5-8,CASSFGQGFYEQYF
15,-,TRBJ1-2,TRBV18,CASSPTGTGVDGYTF
15,-,TRBJ2-5,TRBV4-1,CASSPNAVNGETQYF
15,-,TRBJ1-4,TRBV6-5,CASIRGPATNEKLFF
15,-,TRBJ2-1,TRBV5-1,CASSFSTSGYNEQFF
12,-,TRBJ2-1,TRBV11-2,CASSLAYGSWFF
14,-,TRBJ1-1,TRBV6-6,CASSLGTGSSEAFF
19,-,TRBJ2-7,TRBV7-2,CASSSAGLAPRIGGYEQYF
12,once,TRBJ1-4,TRBV5-5,CASSPGSEKLFF
15,-,TRBJ2-7,TRBV27,CASSLIGGGQYEQYF
14,-,TRBJ2-7,TRBV3-1/TRBV3-2,CASSQVGQGYEQYF
14,-,TRBJ2-2,TRBV24-1,CATSPGGRTGELFF
16,-,TRBJ2-3,TRBV19,CASSMVGGGSTDTQYF
14,-,TRBJ1-1,TRBV9,CASSVSGQNTEAFF
14,-,TRBJ1-2,TRBV6-4,CASSRTPEGYGYTF
12,-,TRBJ1-6,TRBV12-3/TRBV12-4,CASSNGNSPLHF
14,-,TRBJ2-7,TRBV15,CATSRGQGDYEQYF
16,few,TRBJ2-5,TRBV5-6,CASSLGPGQDIETQYF
13,once,TRBJ1-1,TRBV19,CASSMGGYTEAFF
14,few,TRBJ2-5,TRBV5-1,CASRPGQGAETQYF
12,-,TRBJ2-3,TRBV10-3,CAISEELRTQYF
14,-,TRBJ1-3,TRBV19,CASSWSASGNTIYF
16,-,TRBJ2-3,TRBV2,CASSEFGRGSTDTQYF
11,-,TRBJ1-2,TRBV12-3/TRBV12-4,CASSLIEGYTF
14,-,TRBJ2-5,TRBV5-1,CASSLGAGGETQYF
16,-,TRBJ1-3,TRBV4-2,CASSQVGDRAGNTIYF
13,-,TRBJ1-2,TRBV2,CASTSERGGGYTF
13,-,TRBJ2-1,TRBV24-1,CATRLAGENEQFF
15,-,TRBJ2-5,TRBV27,CASSSRDRGGETQYF
13,few,TRBJ2-7,TRBV2,CASSYRRSYEQYF
17,-,TRBJ2-5,TRBV7-9,CASSRSGGTAIMETQYF
16,many,TRBJ1-6,TRBV5-4,CASSLGLTGDNSPLHF
12,-,TRBJ1-1,TRBV11-2,CASSLDTGEAFF
16,-,TRBJ1-5,TRBV19,CASSIRQGSRNQPQHF
13,-,TRBJ1-4,TRBV19,CASSPIWPGLKLF
10,-,TRBJ2-7,TRBV12-5,CASVRYEQYF
14,-,TRBJ1-4,TRBV6-5,CASRVGATNEKLFF
15,-,TRBJ1-2,TRBV7-2,CASSLEEQGGYGYTF